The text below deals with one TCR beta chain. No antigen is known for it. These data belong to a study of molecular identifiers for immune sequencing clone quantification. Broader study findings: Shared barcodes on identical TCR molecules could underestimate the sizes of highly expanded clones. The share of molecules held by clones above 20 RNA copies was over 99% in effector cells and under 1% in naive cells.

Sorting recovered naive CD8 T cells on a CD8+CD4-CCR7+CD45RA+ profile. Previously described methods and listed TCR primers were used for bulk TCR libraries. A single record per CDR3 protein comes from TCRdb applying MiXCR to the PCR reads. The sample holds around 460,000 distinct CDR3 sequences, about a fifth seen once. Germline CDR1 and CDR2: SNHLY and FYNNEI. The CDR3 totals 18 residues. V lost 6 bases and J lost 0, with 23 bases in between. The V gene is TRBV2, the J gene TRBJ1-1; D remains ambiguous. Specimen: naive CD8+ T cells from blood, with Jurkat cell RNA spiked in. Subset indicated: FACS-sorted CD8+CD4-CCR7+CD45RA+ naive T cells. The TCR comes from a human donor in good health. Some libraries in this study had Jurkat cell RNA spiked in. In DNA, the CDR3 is TGTGCCAGCAGCGTTAAGTCCGGTTGGATGGGAATGAACACTGAAGCTTTCTTT. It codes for CASSVKSGWMGMNTEAFF.